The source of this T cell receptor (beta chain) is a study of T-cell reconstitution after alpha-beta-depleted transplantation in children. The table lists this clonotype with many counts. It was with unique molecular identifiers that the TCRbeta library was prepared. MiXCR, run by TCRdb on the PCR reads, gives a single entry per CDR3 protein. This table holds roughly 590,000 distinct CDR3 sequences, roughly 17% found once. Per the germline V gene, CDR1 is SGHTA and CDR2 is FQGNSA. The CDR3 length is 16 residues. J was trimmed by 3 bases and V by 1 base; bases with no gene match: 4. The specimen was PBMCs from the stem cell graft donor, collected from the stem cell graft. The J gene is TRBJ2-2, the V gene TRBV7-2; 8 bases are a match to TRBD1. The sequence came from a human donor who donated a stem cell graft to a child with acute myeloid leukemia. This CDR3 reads CASSLEDREDTGELFF. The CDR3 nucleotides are TGTGCCAGCAGCTTAGAGGACAGGGAGGACACCGGGGAGCTGTTTTTT.